A selection of T cell receptor beta chains follows, all from one sample in a study of cytomegalovirus exposure and HLA in healthy donors. Repertoires were generated with immunoSEQ multiplex PCR, while TCRdb's copy carries only in-frame clones and drops some. The sample holds approximately 90,000 clones, 60% to 70% seen once. Material for sequencing was PBMCs. These receptors all stem from a woman aged 25 to 39 in good health and CMV-seronegative. CDR3s include the opening cysteine and the closing phenylalanine or tryptophan. The order of the fields is clone size, J gene, D gene, V gene, CDR3 DNA, CDR3 protein. A D gene is named only where the DNA matches it firmly. Size is omitted from some rows. Given values are once, few, many or a class for expanded clones.

NA | TRBJ2-6 | NA | TRBV6-6 | TGTGCCAGCAGTTACGTGAGCTCTGGGGCCAACGTCCTGACTTTC | CASSYVSSGANVLTF
NA | TRBJ1-2 | TRBD1 | TRBV30 | TGTGCCTGGGGACAGGGGATCTATGGCTACACCTTC | CAWGQGIYGYTF
NA | TRBJ2-3 | TRBD2 | TRBV5-1 | TGCGCCAGCAGCTTGACTAGCGGAACAGATACGCAGTATTTT | CASSLTSGTDTQYF
few | TRBJ2-7 | NA | TRBV2 | TGTGCCAGCACCCAAAACACCTACGAGCAGTACTTC | CASTQNTYEQYF
NA | TRBJ1-3 | NA | TRBV6-5 | TGTGCCAGCAGTTCCGGGTTACTAGGAAACACCATATATTTT | CASSSGLLGNTIYF
NA | TRBJ1-4 | NA | TRBV11-1 | TGTGCCAGCAGCTACTCAGGGGTCGGCGGTAATGAAAAACTGTTTTTT | CASSYSGVGGNEKLFF
NA | TRBJ2-2 | TRBD2 | TRBV7-8 | TGTGCCAGCAGCTTAGGACTTCCTAGCGGGGGGGCGTACACCGGGGAGCTGTTTTTT | CASSLGLPSGGAYTGELFF
NA | TRBJ1-1 | TRBD1 | TRBV6-1 | TGTGCCAGCAGTCTACAGGGGGCGGCTGAAGCTTTCTTT | CASSLQGAAEAFF
few | TRBJ2-5 | TRBD2 | TRBV7-9 | TGTGCCAGCAGCTTAGTTCTGGGGGGGTACCAAGAGACCCAGTACTTC | CASSLVLGGYQETQYF
NA | TRBJ2-1 | TRBD2 | TRBV5-1 | TGCGCCAGCAGCTTGAGCCTAGCGGGGTTCAATGAGCAGTTCTTC | CASSLSLAGFNEQFF
NA | TRBJ1-5 | NA | TRBV4-1 | TGCGCCAGCAGCCACAGTCCAGGGTCGGGAGGCAATCAGCCCCAGCATTTT | CASSHSPGSGGNQPQHF
NA | TRBJ2-3 | TRBD2 | TRBV19 | TGTGCCAGTAGCATGGGAGCGGGGGTTGCAGATACGCAGTATTTT | CASSMGAGVADTQYF
NA | TRBJ1-1 | NA | TRBV28 | TGTGCCAGCATTGACACATACACTGAAGCTTTCTTT | CASIDTYTEAFF
NA | TRBJ2-1 | TRBD2 | TRBV18 | TGTGCCAGCTCACCTCTAGCGGACAATGAGCAGTTCTTC | CASSPLADNEQFF
NA | TRBJ2-7 | NA | TRBV6-5 | TGTGCCAGCAGTTACTCGGGCAGGGTCACCTACGAGCAGTACTTC | CASSYSGRVTYEQYF
NA | TRBJ2-5 | TRBD2 | TRBV19 | TGTGCCAGTACCCGTCGTGCGGGGGGGGCCGGGGAGACCCAGTACTTC | CASTRRAGGAGETQYF
NA | TRBJ1-1 | TRBD1 | TRBV7-8 | TGTGCCAGCAGCTTAGCGGCAGGGGGCTTTGCTGAAGCTTTCTTT | CASSLAAGGFAEAFF